The sequence of this TCR beta chain was determined in a study of shared clonotypes between healthy human individuals. General observations from the study: A handful of donors had about 5% of their naive CD4 clonotypes in common. It was expected that sequencing depth would affect clonotype sharing among donors. Relative to their counterparts shared across all four donors, non-shared clonotypes exhibited diminished generation probabilities.

Germline CDR1 MGHRA, CDR2 YSYEKL. Trimming cost V 0 bases and J 6 bases, with 9 bases left between them. This CDR3 is built from 13 residues. The method was immunoSEQ multiplex PCR; TCRdb's version includes in-frame clones alone and lacks a portion of them. The sample records 950,000 to 1,100,000 clones, 78% being singletons. The study drew all its donors from Caucasian adults living in Nashville, Tennessee. Concerning this clone itself: The antigen is not known.

The V gene is TRBV4-1, the J gene TRBJ2-7; D remains ambiguous. The source of this sequence is a man aged 18-30 years in good health. Some clones in this sample may be carry-over from other donors' samples. Input material: memory CD4+ T cells from PBMCs. The subset denotes: CD45RA-negative fraction. The CDR3 loop reads CASSQDPRGEQYF. CDR3 sequence (DNA): TGCGCCAGCAGCCAAGACCCCAGAGGCGAGCAGTACTTC.